This T cell receptor beta chain was retrieved from a study of shared clonotypes between healthy human individuals. Germline CDR1 is SQVTM and CDR2 is ANQGSEA. The CDR3 is 17 residues long. The trim removed 1 base at V and 0 bases at J, leaving 7 bases unmatched. Profiled with immunoSEQ multiplex PCR; TCRdb holds only in-frame clones, not every one. Of some 350,000 clones in the sample, less than 85% were seen once. Only Caucasian adults living in Nashville, Tennessee served as donors. Specimen: memory CD4+ T cells sorted from blood. The subset was: CD45RA-negative fraction. The chain is built from TRBV29-1 and TRBJ2-2; 8 bases align to TRBD2. This clonotype was obtained from a man younger than 45 in good health. As DNA, the CDR3 is TGCAGCGTTGAAGCACTACTAGCGGAGTCGAACACCGGGGAGCTGTTTTTT. Translated: CSVEALLAESNTGELFF.